These T cell receptor beta chains were read from a single sample in a study of blood T cell repertoires in COVID-19. Generated by immunoSEQ multiplex PCR, the TCRdb table keeps only in-frame clones and is missing some. Found here are tens of thousands of clones, roughly 89% of them singletons; the top ten hold around 5%. Sequencing used peripheral blood. The receptor source for this set is a woman at least 80 years old with active or convalescent COVID-19. Both conserved end residues are part of each CDR3. Each record gives: D gene, V gene, clone size, J gene, CDR3 DNA, CDR3 protein. A D gene is named only where the DNA matches it firmly. Clone size is stated in some rows and not others, as once, few, many or a class when expanded.

>-|TRBV18|-|TRBJ2-7
TGTGCCAGCTCACTGGGGGGCTACGAGCAGTACTTC
CASSLGGYEQYF
>-|TRBV18|-|TRBJ1-4
TGTGCCAGCTCACCAAACAGGGTGAATGAAAAACTGTTTTTT
CASSPNRVNEKLFF
>-|TRBV10-3|-|TRBJ1-5
TGTGCCATCAGTGAGACCGGACATTCTCAGCCCCAGCATTTT
CAISETGHSQPQHF
>TRBD1|TRBV7-6|-|TRBJ2-5
TGTGCCAGCAGCAAGGACAGGGGGTGGGAGACCCAGTACTTC
CASSKDRGWETQYF
>TRBD2|TRBV10-3|-|TRBJ2-7
TGTGCCATCAGTGAGCCCAGCGGGGGGACCTACGAGCAGTACTTC
CAISEPSGGTYEQYF
>-|TRBV30|-|TRBJ2-7
TGTGCCTGGAGTGTGGCAGGGGTAACCTACGAGCAGTACTTC
CAWSVAGVTYEQYF
>-|TRBV3-1/TRBV3-2|-|TRBJ2-3
TGTGCCAGCAGCCAAGGGTGCGGCAGTACAGATACGCAGTATTTT
CASSQGCGSTDTQYF
>TRBD2|TRBV25-1|-|TRBJ2-4
TGTGCCAGCAGTGCTCTAGCGGGAGGCCTCCGAGTTGAAAACATTCAGTACTTC
CASSALAGGLRVENIQYF
>TRBD1|TRBV6-6|many|TRBJ2-7
TGTGCCAGCAGTTACCCCACGGGACAGGGGAACTACGAGCAGTACTTC
CASSYPTGQGNYEQYF
>-|TRBV7-9|-|TRBJ2-2
TGTGCCAGCAGCCTCCAGGAAACCGGGGAGCTGTTTTTT
CASSLQETGELFF
>TRBD1|TRBV5-6|once|TRBJ1-2
TGTGCCAGCAGCTTGTCCCCATCGGGACAGGGTGCGGTTTATGGCTACACCTTC
CASSLSPSGQGAVYGYTF
>TRBD1|TRBV14|-|TRBJ2-3
TGTGCCAGCAGCCACCTTACCGGGACAGGGGGCACAGATACGCAGTATTTT
CASSHLTGTGGTDTQYF
>-|TRBV7-2|few|TRBJ2-7
TGTGCCAGCAGCCTACATGGTGGGAGCTCCTACGAGCAGTACTTC
CASSLHGGSSYEQYF
>-|TRBV6-5|-|TRBJ2-7
TGTGCCAGCAGCCAGACTTACGAGCAGTACTTC
CASSQTYEQYF
>TRBD1|TRBV19|once|TRBJ2-7
TGTGCCAGTAGTCCCAGGACAGGGGTCTACGAGCAGTACTTC
CASSPRTGVYEQYF
>-|TRBV19|-|TRBJ1-2
TGTGCCAGTAGTATAGATCGATGGGGGCGCCCTGACTATGGCTACACCTTC
CASSIDRWGRPDYGYTF
>-|TRBV10-2|once|TRBJ1-2
TGCGCCAGCCCGGGTGGCGCGTATGGCTACACCTTC
CASPGGAYGYTF
>-|TRBV19|-|TRBJ1-6
TGTGCCAGTAGTTTCCTCCAGGGAATGGTACGTTCACCCCTCCACTTT
CASSFLQGMVRSPLHF
>-|TRBV4-3|-|TRBJ2-1
TGCGCCAGCAGCCAAGCTGCTTCTAGCGCCCCCGAGCAGTTCTTC
CASSQAASSAPEQFF
>TRBD2|TRBV2|-|TRBJ2-7
TGTGCCAGCGACCGGGGGGGATACTCCTACGAGCAGTACTTC
CASDRGGYSYEQYF
>-|TRBV5-1|-|TRBJ2-1
TGCGCCAGCAGCTTGGCCGCTAGCTCTTCAATAGGGGAGCAGTTCTTC
CASSLAASSSIGEQFF
>-|TRBV7-6|-|TRBJ2-7
TGTGCCAGCAGCTTATTAAACGAGCAGTACTTC
CASSLLNEQYF
>-|TRBV10-2|-|TRBJ1-2
TGCGCCAGCAGTGAGTACCAGGGTAACTATGGCTACACCTTC
CASSEYQGNYGYTF
>-|TRBV28|-|TRBJ1-6
TGTGCCAGCAGCCCCGCAGGGGTCTCCTATAATTCACCCCTCCACTTT
CASSPAGVSYNSPLHF
>TRBD1|TRBV28|-|TRBJ2-7
TGTGCCAGCAGGGGGCTGGGACAGGGGGCGTCCGACGAGCAGTACTTC
CASRGLGQGASDEQYF
>TRBD1|TRBV6-6|-|TRBJ1-5
TGTGCCAGCGGGACAGGGACCCAGCCCCAGCATTTT
CASGTGTQPQHF
>-|TRBV28|-|TRBJ1-4
TGTGCCAGCAGTTTAGGAGGGGCTGGGCCCAAACTGTTTTTT
CASSLGGAGPKLFF
>TRBD1|TRBV19|-|TRBJ2-3
TGTGCCAGTAGGACATACAGGGGGGCAGATACGCAGTATTTT
CASRTYRGADTQYF
>TRBD1|TRBV9|-|TRBJ1-4
TGTGCCAGCAGCGATGGGACAGCCCGGGGAAAACTGTTTTTT
CASSDGTARGKLFF
>TRBD1|TRBV7-2|-|TRBJ1-5
TGTGCCAGCAGTCTACAGGGGAGCAATCAGCCCCAGCATTTT
CASSLQGSNQPQHF
>-|TRBV7-9|-|TRBJ1-5
TGTGCCAGCAGCTTACAGGGGAGCAATCAGCCCCAGCATTTT
CASSLQGSNQPQHF
>-|TRBV24-1|-|TRBJ2-5
TGTGCCACCAGTGGTGGACAGCAAGAGACCCAGTACTTC
CATSGGQQETQYF
>-|TRBV19|-|TRBJ1-5
TGTGCCAGTAGCCGGACACAACCTAGCAATCAGCCCCAGCATTTT
CASSRTQPSNQPQHF